A single sample gave rise to the 10 T cell receptor beta chains below, sequenced in a study of Tregs in tolerant kidney transplant recipients. Sequencing was performed with immunoSEQ multiplex PCR; in TCRdb, only in-frame clones are kept and a portion is missing. The table lists 98,000 or so clones, around 90% of them singletons. Sample: CD4+ T cells from blood, taken before the transplant. These receptors originate from a human donor who received a combined kidney and bone marrow transplant.

This chain links TRBV6-1 with TRBJ1-2; TRBD1 might be the D (6 bases). Germline assignment: CDR1 MNHNS and CDR2 SASEGT. With 4 bases removed from V and 4 bases from J, the gap between germline ends came to 19 bases. This CDR3 has 16 amino acids. In DNA form, the CDR3 reads TGTGCCAGCAGTGCCTCGAGGATACAGGGCGGCTATGGCTACACCTTC. This encodes CASSASRIQGGYGYTF.

The gene calls are TRBV6-5 and TRBJ1-1, with D uncertain. The germline gives CDR1 MNHEY, CDR2 SVGAGI. V was cut by 2 bases and J by 8 bases, with 9 bases left in between. CDR3 length: 12 residues. CDR3 in DNA: TGTGCCAGCAGTTACCCGCGGGAGGAAGCTTTCTTT. As protein: CASSYPREEAFF.

The rearrangement uses TRBV6-5 and TRBJ2-7, with TRBD2 matching 12 bases. The CDR3 runs to 14 residues. With 5 bases clipped from V and 2 bases from J, the junction kept 1 base outside the gene matches. Germline V gene sequence: CDR1 MNHEY, CDR2 SVGAGI. The CDR3 region is CASSLAGGPYEQYF. The CDR3 bases are TGTGCCAGCAGTCTAGCGGGAGGGCCCTACGAGCAGTACTTC.

The rearrangement links TRBV2 to TRBJ1-3, with a tentative D call TRBD1 (6 bases). The CDR3 is made up of 15 amino acids. Germline lookup yields CDR1 SNHLY and CDR2 FYNNEI. V lost 3 bases and J 0 bases, leaving 9 bases between the germline ends. CDR3 residues: CASSEGAISGNTIYF. The DNA for the CDR3 is TGTGCCAGCAGTGAGGGGGCTATCTCTGGAAACACCATATATTTT.

This clone was counted once. This chain uses TRBV2 with TRBJ2-6; 7 positions agree with TRBD1. Trimming at V came to 6 bases and at J to 4 bases, leaving 6 bases not matched to a gene. The CDR3 runs to 15 residues. The V gene's germline CDR1 is SNHLY and CDR2 FYNNEI. The CDR3 DNA sequence: TGTGCCAGCAGCGACAGGGTGTCGGGGGCCAACGTCCTGACTTTC. Its translation is CASSDRVSGANVLTF.

The chain recombines TRBV7-2 with TRBJ2-1; tentatively, D is TRBD2 (6 bases). V lost 1 base and J lost 2, with 9 bases in between. CDR3 length: 15 amino acids. CDR1 SGHTA and CDR2 FQGNSA come from the germline V gene. DNA of the CDR3: TGTGCCAGCAGCTTAGTGCGGGGCGCCTACAATGAGCAGTTCTTC. Translating gives CASSLVRGAYNEQFF.

In this sample, this clone turned up once. The junction differs from germline at one of its ends, possibly a read error. V and J are TRBV2 and TRBJ2-5; TRBD2 agrees at 8 bases. CDR3 size: 14 residues. Germline-derived CDR1 and CDR2 are SNHLY and FYNNEI. The CDR3 here is CASTEMAGGETQYF. DNA for the CDR3: TGTGCCAGCACTGAAATGGCGGGAGGAGAGACCCAGTACTTC.

This clone was observed once. The chain links TRBV6-1 to TRBJ2-4; 8 bases line up with TRBD1. The CDR3 totals 17 residues. CDR1 MNHNS and CDR2 SASEGT come from the germline V gene. Trimming cost V 0 bases and J 1 base; bases outside gene matches: 5. Here the CDR3 reads CASSEARQGLAKNIQYF. The CDR3 nucleotides are TGTGCCAGCAGTGAAGCAAGACAGGGGTTGGCCAAAAACATTCAGTACTTC.

The chain couples TRBV5-1 to TRBJ1-5; 8 nucleotides line up with TRBD1. The germline V gene encodes CDR1 SGHRS and CDR2 YFSETQ. Losses at the gene ends were 0 bases for V and 4 bases for J; bases not matched to a gene: 0. CDR3 length: 14 residues. The CDR3 sequence is CASSLGDRNQPQHF. The CDR3 DNA sequence: TGCGCCAGCAGCTTGGGGGACAGGAATCAGCCCCAGCATTTT.

The CDR3 DNA is TGTGCCAGCAGCGTTAAACAGGGGAATTCACCCCTCCACTTT. Encoded protein: CASSVKQGNSPLHF. This sequence joins TRBV9 and TRBJ1-6, with TRBD1 matching 7 bases. V was pared by 2 bases and J by 7 bases, with 3 bases of the junction left unmatched. The CDR3 has 14 residues. CDR1 and CDR2 from the germline V gene are SGDLS and YYNGEE.